This TCR beta chain is from a study of cytomegalovirus exposure and HLA in healthy donors. A remark on this clone: The antigen remains unidentified.

Use of 60 Vbeta and 13 Jbeta primers characterized the PCR. Assay: immunoSEQ multiplex PCR; the TCRdb copy retains only in-frame clones and omits some. The sample consists of approximately 100,000 clones, 77% of them appearing once. Study-wide findings and caveats: Using a false discovery rate of 0.05, a later analysis showed that 16,951 TCR beta sequences were associated with HLA alleles. The HLA-A and HLA-B alleles of most subjects were reportedly predicted accurately from TCR beta sequences. A missense variant in DCLRE1C was later tied to TCR beta V- and J-gene trimming.

Trimming stripped 2 bases from V and 5 bases from J, with 12 bases between. CDR1 and CDR2 from the germline V gene are MDHEN and SYDVKM. CDR3 length: 14 residues. This chain uses TRBV28 with TRBJ1-1; D might be TRBD1 (6 bases). This TCR came from a man aged 40-55 years in good health and CMV-seropositive. Sequences were obtained from PBMCs. CDR3 DNA sequence: TGTGCCAGCAGTTTAGGCAGGGGTGGGACTGAAGCTTTCTTT. It yields the protein CASSLGRGGTEAFF.